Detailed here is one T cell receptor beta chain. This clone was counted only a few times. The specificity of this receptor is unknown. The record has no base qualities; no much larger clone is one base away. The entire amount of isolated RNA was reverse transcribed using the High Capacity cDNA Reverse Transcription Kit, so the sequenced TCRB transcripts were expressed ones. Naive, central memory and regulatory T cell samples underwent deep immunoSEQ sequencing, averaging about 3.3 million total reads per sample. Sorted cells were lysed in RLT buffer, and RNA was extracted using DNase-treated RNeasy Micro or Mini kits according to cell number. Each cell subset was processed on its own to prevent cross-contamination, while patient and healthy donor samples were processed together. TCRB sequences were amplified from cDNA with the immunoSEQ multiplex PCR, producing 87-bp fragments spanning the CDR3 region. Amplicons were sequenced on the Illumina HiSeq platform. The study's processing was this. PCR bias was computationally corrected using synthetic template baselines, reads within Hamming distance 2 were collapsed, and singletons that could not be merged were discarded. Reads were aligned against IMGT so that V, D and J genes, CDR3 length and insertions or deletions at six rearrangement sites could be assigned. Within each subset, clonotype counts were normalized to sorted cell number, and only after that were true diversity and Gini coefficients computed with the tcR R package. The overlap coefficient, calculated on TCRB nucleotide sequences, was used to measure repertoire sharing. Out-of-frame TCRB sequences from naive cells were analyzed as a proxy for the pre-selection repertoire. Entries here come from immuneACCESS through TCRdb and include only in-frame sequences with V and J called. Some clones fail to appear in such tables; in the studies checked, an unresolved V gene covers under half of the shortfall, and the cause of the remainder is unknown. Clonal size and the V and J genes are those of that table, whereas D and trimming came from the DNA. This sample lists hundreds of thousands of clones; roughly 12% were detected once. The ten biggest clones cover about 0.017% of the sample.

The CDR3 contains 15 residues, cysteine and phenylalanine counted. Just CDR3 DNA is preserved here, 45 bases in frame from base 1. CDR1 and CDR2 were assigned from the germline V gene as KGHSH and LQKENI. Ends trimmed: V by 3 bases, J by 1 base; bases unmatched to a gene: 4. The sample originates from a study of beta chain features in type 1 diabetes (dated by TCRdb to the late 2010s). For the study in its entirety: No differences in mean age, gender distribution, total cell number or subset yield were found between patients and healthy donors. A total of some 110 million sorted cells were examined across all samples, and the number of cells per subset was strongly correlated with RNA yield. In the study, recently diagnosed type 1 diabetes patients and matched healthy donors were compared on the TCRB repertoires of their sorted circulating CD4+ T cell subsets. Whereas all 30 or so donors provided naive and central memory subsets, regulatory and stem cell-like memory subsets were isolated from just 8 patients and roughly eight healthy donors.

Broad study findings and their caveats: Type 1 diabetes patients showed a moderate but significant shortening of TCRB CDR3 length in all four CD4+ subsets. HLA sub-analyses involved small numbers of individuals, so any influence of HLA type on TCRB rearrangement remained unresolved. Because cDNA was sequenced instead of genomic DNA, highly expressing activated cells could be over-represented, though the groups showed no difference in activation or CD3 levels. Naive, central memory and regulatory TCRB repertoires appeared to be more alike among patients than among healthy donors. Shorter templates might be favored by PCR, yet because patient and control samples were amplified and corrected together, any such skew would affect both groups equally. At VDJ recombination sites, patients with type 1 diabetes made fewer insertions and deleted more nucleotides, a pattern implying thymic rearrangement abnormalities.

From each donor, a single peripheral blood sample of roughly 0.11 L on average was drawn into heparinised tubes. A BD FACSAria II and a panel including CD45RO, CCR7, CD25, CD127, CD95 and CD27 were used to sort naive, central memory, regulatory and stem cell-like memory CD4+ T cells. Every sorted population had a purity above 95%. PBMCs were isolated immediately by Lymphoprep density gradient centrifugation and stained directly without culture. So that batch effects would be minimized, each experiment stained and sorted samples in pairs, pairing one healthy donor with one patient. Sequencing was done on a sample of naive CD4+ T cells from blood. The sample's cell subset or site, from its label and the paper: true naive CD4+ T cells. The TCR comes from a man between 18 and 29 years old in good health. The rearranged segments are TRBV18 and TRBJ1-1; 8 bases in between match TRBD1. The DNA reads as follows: TGTGCCAGCTCACCCAGGGGGCCCAGGAACACTGAAGCTTTCTTT. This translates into CASSPRGPRNTEAFF.